Detailed here is one T cell receptor (beta chain). Its matching antigen is unknown. Amplification yielded TCR beta CDR3 regions, with RNA transcripts as the source. First-round RT-PCR with HTBI primers amplified the TCR CDR3 region. TCRdb called the multiplex PCR reads again in MiXCR, with one record for every CDR3 protein. The sample yields more than 300,000 distinct CDR3 sequences, roughly 15% seen once. These data originate in a study of T cells in Graves' hyperthyroidism and ophthalmopathy. Study-level results: Most clonotypes expanded in thyroid above 0.001 were likewise present in blood.

Trimming pared 6 bases from V and 8 bases from J, leaving 7 bases between. CDR3 size: 11 residues. CDR1 and CDR2 from the germline V gene are MNHNS and SASEGT. Among ophthalmopathy patients, the Clinical Activity Score reached at least 3, the NOSPECS grade reached at least 4, and duration remained under 3 months. More than 9.5 ml fresh peripheral blood yielded the PBMCs. The chain joins TRBV6-1 to TRBJ2-2; D not certain. This sequence originates from a young woman with Graves' ophthalmopathy. The sequencing input was blood. The CDR3 here is CASRSVGELFF. DNA for the CDR3: TGTGCCAGCAGATCCGTGGGGGAGCTGTTTTTT.